This paragraph reports one T cell receptor (beta chain). Antigen unknown. With V trimmed by 2 bases and J by 4 bases, 8 bases remained unmatched. CDR1 and CDR2 (germline): MGHRA, YSYEKL. CDR3 length equals 16 residues. This specimen belongs to a study of cytomegalovirus exposure and HLA in healthy donors. Overall study findings and caveats: Cytomegalovirus-associated TCR beta chains were listed, numbering 150 to 200. According to a subsequent analysis, TCR clusters identified in the first cohort showed a tendency to co-occur across the approximately 130 validation repertoires. Specific recognition of CMV antigens was confirmed in vitro for a few chains (all CMV-associated).

Profiled with immunoSEQ multiplex PCR; TCRdb holds only in-frame clones, not every one. The sample contains hundreds of thousands of clones, around 90% of which appear only once. The chain links TRBV4-1 to TRBJ2-1; 7 nucleotides align to TRBD2. The clonotype comes from a woman aged 18-29 years in good health and CMV-seropositive. Source material: PBMCs. The CDR3 reads CASSQPNGRLYNEQFF. Here the CDR3 DNA reads TGCGCCAGCAGCCAACCGAACGGGAGGCTATACAATGAGCAGTTCTTC.